This TCR beta chain appears in the sequencing data of a study of identical twins. Healthy Caucasians alone served as donors. This clonotype was observed a few times. J lost 8 bases, V lost 4 bases, and 5 bases had no gene match. In germline, CDR1 is SEHNR, CDR2 FQNEAQ (reference sequence). The CDR3 runs to 13 residues. TCRdb processed the 5' RACE reads anew with MiXCR; each CDR3 protein has one entry. This table has some 600,000 distinct CDR3 sequences, under 8.5% appearing once. These same records also appear under a second study, on yellow fever vaccine responses in identical twins.

The sequencing sample was made of PBMCs. V and J are TRBV7-9 and TRBJ1-2; 9 bases align to TRBD1. The TCR sequence derives from a woman aged 18-29 years in good health. DNA of the CDR3: TGTGCCAGCAGCTCCGACAGGGGGGACGGCTACACCTTC. It yields the protein CASSSDRGDGYTF.